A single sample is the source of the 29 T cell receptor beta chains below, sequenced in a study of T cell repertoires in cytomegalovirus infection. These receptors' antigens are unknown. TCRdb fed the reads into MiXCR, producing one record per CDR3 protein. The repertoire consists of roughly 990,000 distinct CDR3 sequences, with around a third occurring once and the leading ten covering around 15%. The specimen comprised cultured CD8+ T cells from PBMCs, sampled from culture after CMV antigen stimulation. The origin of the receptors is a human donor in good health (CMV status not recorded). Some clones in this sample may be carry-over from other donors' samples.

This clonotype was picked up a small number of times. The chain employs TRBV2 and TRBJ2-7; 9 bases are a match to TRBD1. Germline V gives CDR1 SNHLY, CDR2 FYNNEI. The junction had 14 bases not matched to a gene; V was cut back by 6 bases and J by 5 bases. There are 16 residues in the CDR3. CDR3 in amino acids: CASSFPRTGAQNEQYF. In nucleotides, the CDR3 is TGTGCCAGCAGCTTTCCTCGGACAGGGGCGCAGAACGAGCAGTACTTC.

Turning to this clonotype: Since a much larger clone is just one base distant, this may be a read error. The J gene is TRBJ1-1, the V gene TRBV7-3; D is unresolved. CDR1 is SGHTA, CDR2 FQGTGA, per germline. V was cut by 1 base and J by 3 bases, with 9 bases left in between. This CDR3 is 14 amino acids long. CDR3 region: CASSLRSPDTEAFF. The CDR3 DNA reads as TGTGCCAGCAGCTTAAGGAGCCCTGACACTGAAGCTTTCTTT.

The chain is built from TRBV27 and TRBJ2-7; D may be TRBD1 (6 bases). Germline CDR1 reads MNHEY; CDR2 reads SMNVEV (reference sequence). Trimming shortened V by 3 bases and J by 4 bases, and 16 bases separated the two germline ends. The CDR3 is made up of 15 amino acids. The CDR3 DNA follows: TGTGCCAGCAGTTTCCTTTCGGGACACTATTACGAGCAGTACTTC. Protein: CASSFLSGHYYEQYF.

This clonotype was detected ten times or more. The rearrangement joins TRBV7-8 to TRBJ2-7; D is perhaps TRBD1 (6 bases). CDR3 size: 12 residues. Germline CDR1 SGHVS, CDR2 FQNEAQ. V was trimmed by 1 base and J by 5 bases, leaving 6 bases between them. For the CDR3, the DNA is TGTGCCAGCAGCTTAGGACAGGACGAGCAGTACGTC. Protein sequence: CASSLGQDEQYV.

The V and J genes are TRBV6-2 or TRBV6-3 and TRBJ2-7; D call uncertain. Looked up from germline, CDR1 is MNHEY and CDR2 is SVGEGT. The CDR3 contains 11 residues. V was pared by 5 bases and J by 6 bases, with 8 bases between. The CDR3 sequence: CASSQEGEQYV. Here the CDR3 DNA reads TGTGCCAGCAGTCAGGAAGGCGAGCAGTACGTC.

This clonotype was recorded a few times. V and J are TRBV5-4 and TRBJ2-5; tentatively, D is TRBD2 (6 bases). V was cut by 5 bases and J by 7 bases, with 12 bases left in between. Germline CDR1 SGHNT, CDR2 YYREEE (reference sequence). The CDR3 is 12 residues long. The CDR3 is CASRLPEGTQYF. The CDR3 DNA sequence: TGTGCCAGCAGGCTTCCGGAGGGGACCCAGTACTTC.

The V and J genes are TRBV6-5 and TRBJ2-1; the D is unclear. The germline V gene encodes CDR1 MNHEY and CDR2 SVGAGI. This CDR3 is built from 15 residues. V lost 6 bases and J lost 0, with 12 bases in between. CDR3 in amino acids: CASSQILYSYNEQFF. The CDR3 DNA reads TGTGCCAGCAGCCAAATCCTTTACTCCTACAATGAGCAGTTCTTC.

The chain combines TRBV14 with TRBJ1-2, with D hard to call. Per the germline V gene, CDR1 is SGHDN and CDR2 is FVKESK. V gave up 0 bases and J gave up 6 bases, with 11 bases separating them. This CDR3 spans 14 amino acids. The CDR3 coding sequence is TGTGCCAGCAGCCAAGAAGTGTTCGTGAATGGCTACACCTTC. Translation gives CASSQEVFVNGYTF. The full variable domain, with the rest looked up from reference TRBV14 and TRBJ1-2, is EAGVTQFPSHSVIEKGQTVTLRCDPISGHDNLYWYRRVMGKEIKFLLHFVKESKQDESGMPNNRFLAERTGGTYSTLKVQPAELEDSGVYFCASSQEVFVNGYTFGSGTRLTVV.

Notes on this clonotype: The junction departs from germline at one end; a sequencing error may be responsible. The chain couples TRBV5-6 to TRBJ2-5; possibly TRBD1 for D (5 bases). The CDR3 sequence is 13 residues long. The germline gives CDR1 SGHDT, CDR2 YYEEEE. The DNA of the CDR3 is TGTGCCAACAGCCAGCCGACAGAAGAGACCCAGTACTTC. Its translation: CANSQPTEETQYF.

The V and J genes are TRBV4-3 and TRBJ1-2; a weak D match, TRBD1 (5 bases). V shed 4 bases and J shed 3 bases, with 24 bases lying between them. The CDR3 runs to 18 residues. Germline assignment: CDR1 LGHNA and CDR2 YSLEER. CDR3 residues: CASSREFQGTSGDYGYTF. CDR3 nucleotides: TGCGCCAGCAGCCGAGAGTTCCAGGGTACCTCCGGCGACTATGGCTACACCTTC.

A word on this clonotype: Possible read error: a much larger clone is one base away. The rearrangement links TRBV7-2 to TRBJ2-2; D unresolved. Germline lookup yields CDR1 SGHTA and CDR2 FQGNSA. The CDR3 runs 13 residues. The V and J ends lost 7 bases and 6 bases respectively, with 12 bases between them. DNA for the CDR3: TGTGCCAGCAACCCCAGGCAGGCCGGGGAGCTGTTTTTT. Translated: CASNPRQAGELFF.

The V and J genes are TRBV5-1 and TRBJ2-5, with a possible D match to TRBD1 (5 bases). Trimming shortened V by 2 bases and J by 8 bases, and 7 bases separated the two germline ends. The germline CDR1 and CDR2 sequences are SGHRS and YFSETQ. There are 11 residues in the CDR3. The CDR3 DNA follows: TGCGCCAGCAGCTTTGGGGCAACCCAGTACTTC. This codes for CASSFGATQYF.

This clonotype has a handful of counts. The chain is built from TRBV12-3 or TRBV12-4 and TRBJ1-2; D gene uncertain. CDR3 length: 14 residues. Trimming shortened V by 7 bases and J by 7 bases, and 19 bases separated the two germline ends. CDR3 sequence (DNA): TGTGCCAGCACTTCCCCCGAAAAAAGTGCTGGCTACACCTTC. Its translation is CASTSPEKSAGYTF.

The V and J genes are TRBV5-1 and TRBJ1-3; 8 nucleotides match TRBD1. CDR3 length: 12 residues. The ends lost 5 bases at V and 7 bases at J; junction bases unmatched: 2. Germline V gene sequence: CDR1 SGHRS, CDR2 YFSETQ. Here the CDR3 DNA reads TGCGCCAGCAGTCAGGGGGCGAACACCATATATTTT. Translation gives CASSQGANTIYF.

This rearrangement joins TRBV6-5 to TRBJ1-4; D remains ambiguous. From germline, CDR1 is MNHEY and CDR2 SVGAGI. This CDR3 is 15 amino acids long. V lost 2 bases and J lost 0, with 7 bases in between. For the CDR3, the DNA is TGTGCCAGCAGTTACGTGGTTGCAACTAATGAAAAACTGTTTTTT. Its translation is CASSYVVATNEKLFF.

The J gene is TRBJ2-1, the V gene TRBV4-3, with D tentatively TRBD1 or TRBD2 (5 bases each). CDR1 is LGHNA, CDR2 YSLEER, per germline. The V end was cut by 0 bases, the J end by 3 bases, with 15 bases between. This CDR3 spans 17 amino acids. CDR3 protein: CASSQDYAGSGYNEQFF. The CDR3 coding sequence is TGCGCCAGCAGCCAAGATTATGCAGGGAGCGGCTACAATGAGCAGTTCTTC.

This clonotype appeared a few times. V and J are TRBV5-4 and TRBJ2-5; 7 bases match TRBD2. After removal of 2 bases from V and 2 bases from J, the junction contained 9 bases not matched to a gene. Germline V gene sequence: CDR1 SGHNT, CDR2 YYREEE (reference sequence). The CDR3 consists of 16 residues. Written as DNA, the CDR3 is TGTGCCAGCAGCTTTGCCGAGGAAGCGGGGCAAGAGACCCAGTACTTC. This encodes CASSFAEEAGQETQYF.

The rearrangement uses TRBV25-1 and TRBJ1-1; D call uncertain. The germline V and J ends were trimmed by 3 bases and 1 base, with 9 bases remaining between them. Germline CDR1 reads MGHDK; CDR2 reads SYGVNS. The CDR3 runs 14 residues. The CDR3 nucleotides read TGTGCCAGCAGTGAGGTACGGCCGAACACTGAAGCTTTCTTT. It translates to CASSEVRPNTEAFF.

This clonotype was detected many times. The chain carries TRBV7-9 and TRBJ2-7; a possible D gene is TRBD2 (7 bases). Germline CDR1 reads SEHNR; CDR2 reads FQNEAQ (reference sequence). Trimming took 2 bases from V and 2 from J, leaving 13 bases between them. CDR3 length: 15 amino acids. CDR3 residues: CASSLTGRAAYEQYF. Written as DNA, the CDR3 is TGTGCCAGCAGCTTAACAGGGAGGGCGGCCTACGAGCAGTACTTC. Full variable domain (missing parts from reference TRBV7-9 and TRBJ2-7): DTGVSQNPRHKITKRGQNVTFRCDPISEHNRLYWYRQTLGQGPEFLTYFQNEAQLEKSRLLSDRFSAERPKGSFSTLEIQRTEQGDSAMYLCASSLTGRAAYEQYFGPGTRLTVT.

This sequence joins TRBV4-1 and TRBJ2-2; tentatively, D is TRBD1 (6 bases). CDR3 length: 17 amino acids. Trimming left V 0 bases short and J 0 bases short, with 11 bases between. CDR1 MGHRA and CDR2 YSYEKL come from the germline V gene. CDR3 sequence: CASSQDPTGTNTGELFF. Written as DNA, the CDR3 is TGCGCCAGCAGCCAAGATCCAACAGGGACGAACACCGGGGAGCTGTTTTTT.

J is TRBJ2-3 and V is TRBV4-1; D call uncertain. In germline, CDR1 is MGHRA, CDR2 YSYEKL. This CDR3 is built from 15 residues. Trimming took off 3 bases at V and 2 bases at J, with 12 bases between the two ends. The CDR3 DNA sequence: TGCGCCAGCAGCCAGGGGTTCCTATACACAGATACGCAGTATTTT. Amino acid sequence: CASSQGFLYTDTQYF.

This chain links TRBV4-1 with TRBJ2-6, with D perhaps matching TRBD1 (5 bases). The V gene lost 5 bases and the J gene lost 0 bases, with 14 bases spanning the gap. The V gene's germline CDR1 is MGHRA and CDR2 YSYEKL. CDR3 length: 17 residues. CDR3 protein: CASSSREDPSGANVLTF. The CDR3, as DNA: TGCGCCAGCAGCAGCAGGGAAGACCCCTCTGGGGCCAACGTCCTGACTTTC.

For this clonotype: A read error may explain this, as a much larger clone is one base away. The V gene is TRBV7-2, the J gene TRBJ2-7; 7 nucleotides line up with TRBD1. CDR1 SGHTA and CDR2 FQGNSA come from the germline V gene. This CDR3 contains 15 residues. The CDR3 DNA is TGTGCCAACAGCGTAGGGGCAGGGGGAACCTACGAGCAGTACTTC. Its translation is CANSVGAGGTYEQYF.

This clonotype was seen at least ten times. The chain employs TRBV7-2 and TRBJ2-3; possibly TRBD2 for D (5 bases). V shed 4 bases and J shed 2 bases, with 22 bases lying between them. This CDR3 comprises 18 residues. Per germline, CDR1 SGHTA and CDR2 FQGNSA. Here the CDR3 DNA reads TGTGCCAGCAGCTCCTCGGGGAGTTCTCAGCGGTCCACAGATACGCAGTATTTT. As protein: CASSSSGSSQRSTDTQYF.

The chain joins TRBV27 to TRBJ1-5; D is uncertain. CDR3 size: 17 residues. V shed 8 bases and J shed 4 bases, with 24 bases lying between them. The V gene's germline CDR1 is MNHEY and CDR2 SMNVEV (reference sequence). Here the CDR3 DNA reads TGTGCCAGCTCCTTCGGAAACGCAAGTTTTTTTAATCAGCCCCAGCATTTT. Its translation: CASSFGNASFFNQPQHF.

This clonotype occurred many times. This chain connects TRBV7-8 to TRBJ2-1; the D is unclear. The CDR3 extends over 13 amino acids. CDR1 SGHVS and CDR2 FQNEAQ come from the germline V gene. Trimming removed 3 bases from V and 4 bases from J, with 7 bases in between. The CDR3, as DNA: TGTGCCAGCAGCTTGGACGGATACAATGAGCAGTTCTTC. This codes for CASSLDGYNEQFF.

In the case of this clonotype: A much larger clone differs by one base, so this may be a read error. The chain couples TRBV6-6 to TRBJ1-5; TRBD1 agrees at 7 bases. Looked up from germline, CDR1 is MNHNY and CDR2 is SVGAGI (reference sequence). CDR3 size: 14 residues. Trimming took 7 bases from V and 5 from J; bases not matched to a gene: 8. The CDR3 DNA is TGTGCCAGCAATGAGAGGGGGCTAGATCAGCCCCAGCATTTT. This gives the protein CASNERGLDQPQHF.

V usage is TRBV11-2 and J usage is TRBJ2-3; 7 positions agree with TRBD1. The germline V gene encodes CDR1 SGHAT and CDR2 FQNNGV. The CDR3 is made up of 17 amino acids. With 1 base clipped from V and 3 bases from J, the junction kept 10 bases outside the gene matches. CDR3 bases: TGTGCCAGCAGCTTAGGCCTCTGGACAGGCCGAACAGATACGCAGTATTTT. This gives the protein CASSLGLWTGRTDTQYF.

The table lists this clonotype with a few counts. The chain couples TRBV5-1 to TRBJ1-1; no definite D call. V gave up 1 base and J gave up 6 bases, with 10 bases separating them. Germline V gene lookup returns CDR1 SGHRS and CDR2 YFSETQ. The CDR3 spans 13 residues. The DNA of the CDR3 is TGCGCCAGCAGCTTGTTGGGTAACGCTGAAGCTTTCTTT. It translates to CASSLLGNAEAFF.